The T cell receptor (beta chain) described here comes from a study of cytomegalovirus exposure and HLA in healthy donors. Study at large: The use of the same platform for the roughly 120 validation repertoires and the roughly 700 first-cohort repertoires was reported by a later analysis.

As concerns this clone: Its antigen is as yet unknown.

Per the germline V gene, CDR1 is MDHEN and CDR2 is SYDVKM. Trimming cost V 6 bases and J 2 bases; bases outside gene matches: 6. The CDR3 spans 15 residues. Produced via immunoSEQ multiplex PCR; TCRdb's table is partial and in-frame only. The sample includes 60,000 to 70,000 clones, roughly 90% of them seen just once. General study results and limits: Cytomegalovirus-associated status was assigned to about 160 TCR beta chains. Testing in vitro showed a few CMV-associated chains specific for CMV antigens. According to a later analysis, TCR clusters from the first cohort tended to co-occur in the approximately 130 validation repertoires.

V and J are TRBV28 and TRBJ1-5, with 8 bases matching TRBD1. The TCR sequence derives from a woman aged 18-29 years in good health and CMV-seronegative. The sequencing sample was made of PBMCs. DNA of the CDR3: TGTGCCAGCAGCGGTCAGGGGGCTGGCAATCAGCCCCAGCATTTT. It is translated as CASSGQGAGNQPQHF.